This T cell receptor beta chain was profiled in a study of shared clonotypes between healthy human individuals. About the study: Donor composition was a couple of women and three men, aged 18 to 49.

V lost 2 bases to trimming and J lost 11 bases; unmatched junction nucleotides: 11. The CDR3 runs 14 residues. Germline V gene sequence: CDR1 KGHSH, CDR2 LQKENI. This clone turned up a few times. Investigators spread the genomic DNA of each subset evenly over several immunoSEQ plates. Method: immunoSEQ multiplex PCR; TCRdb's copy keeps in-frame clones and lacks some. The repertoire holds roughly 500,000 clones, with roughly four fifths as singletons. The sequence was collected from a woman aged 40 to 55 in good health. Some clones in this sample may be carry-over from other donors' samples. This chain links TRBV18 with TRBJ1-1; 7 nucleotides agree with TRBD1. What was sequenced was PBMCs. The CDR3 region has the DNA TGTGCCAGCTCACCAGAGGGAACAGGGGATGGGGCTTTCTTT. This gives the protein CASSPEGTGDGAFF.